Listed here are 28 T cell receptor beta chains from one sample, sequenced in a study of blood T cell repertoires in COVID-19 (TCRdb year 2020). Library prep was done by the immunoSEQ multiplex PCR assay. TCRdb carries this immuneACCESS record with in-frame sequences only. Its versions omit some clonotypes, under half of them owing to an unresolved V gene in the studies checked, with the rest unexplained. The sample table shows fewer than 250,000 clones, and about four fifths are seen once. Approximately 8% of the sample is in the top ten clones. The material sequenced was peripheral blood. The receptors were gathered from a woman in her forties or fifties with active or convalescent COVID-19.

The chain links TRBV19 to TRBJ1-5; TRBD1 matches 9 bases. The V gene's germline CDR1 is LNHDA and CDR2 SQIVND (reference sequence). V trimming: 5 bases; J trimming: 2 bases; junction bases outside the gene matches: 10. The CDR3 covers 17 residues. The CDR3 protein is CASSPLRTGAGNQPQHF. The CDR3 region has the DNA TGTGCCAGTAGTCCTTTACGGACAGGGGCTGGCAATCAGCCCCAGCATTTT.

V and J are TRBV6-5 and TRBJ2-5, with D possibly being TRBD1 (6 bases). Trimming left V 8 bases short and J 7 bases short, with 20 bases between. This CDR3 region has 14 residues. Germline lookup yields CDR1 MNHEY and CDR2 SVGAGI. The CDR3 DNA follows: TGTGCCAGCGGCCTTACAGGGAGAGGGGGGACCCAGTACTTC. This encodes CASGLTGRGGTQYF.

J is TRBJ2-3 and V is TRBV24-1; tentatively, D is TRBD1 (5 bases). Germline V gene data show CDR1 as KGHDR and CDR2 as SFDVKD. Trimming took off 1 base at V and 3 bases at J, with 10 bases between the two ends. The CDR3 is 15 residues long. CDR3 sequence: CATSDFRKGTDTQYF. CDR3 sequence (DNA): TGTGCCACCAGTGATTTCAGAAAGGGGACAGATACGCAGTATTTT.

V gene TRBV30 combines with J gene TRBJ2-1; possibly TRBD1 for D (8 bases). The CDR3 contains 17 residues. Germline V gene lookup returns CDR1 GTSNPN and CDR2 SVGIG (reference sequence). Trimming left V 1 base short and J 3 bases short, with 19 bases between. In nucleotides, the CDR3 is TGTGCCTGGAGTGGACAGGGGAGGGGGACCCTCTACAATGAGCAGTTCTTC. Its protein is CAWSGQGRGTLYNEQFF. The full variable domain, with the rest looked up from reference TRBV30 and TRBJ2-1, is SQTIHQWPATLVQPVGSPLSLECTVEGTSNPNLYWYRQAAGRGLQLLFYSVGIGQISSEVPQNLSASRPQDRQFILSSKKLLLSDSGFYLCAWSGQGRGTLYNEQFFGPGTRLTVL.

The CDR3: CASTDRPRSGDTQYF. CDR3 DNA: TGTGCCAGCACCGACAGACCTAGGTCTGGAGATACGCAGTATTTT. The chain joins TRBV28 to TRBJ2-3; D possibly corresponds to TRBD1 (5 bases). Trimming pared 7 bases from V and 5 bases from J, leaving 19 bases between. This CDR3 is 15 amino acids long. The germline V gene has CDR1 MDHEN and CDR2 SYDVKM.

The CDR3 here is CASSFSGVQPQHF. The CDR3 DNA follows: TGTGCCAGCAGCTTCTCGGGGGTGCAGCCCCAGCATTTT. The chain links TRBV5-6 to TRBJ1-5; a possible D gene is TRBD1 (5 bases). CDR3 length: 13 amino acids. Per the germline V gene, CDR1 is SGHDT and CDR2 is YYEEEE. Trimming stripped 2 bases from V and 7 bases from J, with 10 bases between. Supplemented by reference TRBV5-6 and TRBJ1-5, the full variable domain reads DAGVTQSPTHLIKTRGQQVTLRCSPKSGHDTVSWYQQALGQGPQFIFQYYEEEERQRGNFPDRFSGHQFPNYSSELNVNALLLGDSALYLCASSFSGVQPQHFGDGTRLSIL.

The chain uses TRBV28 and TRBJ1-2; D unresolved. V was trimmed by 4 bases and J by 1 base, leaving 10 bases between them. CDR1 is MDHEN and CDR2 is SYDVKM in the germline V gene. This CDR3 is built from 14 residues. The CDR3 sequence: CASSYRHLNYGYTF. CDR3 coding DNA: TGTGCCAGCAGTTACCGACACCTTAACTATGGCTACACCTTC.

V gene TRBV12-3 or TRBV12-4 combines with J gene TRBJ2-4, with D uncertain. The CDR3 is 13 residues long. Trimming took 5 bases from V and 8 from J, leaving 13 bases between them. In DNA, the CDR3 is TGTGCCAGCAGTCGCCAACAATTGGACATTCAGTACTTC. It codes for CASSRQQLDIQYF.

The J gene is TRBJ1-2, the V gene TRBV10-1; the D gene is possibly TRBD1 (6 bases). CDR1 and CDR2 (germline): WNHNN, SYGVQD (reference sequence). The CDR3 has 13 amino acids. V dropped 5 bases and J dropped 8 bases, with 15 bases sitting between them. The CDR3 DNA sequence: TGCGCCAGCAGTCCGACAGGTCCTTCGGGCTACACCTTC. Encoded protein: CASSPTGPSGYTF.

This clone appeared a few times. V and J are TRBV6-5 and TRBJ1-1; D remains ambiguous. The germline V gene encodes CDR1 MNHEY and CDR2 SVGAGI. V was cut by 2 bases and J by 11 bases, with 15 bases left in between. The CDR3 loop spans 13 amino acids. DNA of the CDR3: TGTGCCAGCAGTTACGGCACCAGAGGTTGGGCTTTCTTT. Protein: CASSYGTRGWAFF.

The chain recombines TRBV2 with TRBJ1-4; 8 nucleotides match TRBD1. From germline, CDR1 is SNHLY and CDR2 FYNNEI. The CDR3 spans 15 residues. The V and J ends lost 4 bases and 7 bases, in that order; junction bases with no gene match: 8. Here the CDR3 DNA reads TGTGCCAGCAGTGGCGACAGGGGATCGGGTGAAAAACTGTTTTTT. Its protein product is CASSGDRGSGEKLFF.

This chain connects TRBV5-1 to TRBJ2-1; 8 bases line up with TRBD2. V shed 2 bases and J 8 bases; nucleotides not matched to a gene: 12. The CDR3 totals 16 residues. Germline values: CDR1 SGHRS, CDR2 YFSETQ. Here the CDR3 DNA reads TGCGCCAGCAGCTTAGGGACTAGTCTTCAGGTGGATGAGCAGTTCTTC. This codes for CASSLGTSLQVDEQFF. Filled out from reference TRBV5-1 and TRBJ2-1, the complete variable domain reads KAGVTQTPRYLIKTRGQQVTLSCSPISGHRSVSWYQQTPGQGLQFLFEYFSETQRNKGNFPGRFSGRQFSNSRSEMNVSTLELGDSALYLCASSLGTSLQVDEQFFGPGTRLTVL.

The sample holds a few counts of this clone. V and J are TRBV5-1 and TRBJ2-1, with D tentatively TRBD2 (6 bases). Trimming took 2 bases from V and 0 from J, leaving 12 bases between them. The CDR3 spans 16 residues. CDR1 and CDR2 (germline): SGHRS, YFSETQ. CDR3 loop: CASSLAGPGSYNEQFF. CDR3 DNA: TGCGCCAGCAGCTTAGCGGGCCCAGGCTCCTACAATGAGCAGTTCTTC.

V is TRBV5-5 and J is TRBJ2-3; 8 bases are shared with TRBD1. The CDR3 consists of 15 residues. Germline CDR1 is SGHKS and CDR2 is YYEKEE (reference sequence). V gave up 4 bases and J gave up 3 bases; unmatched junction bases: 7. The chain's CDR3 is CASSRTGKSTDTQYF. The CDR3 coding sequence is TGTGCCAGCAGCCGGACAGGGAAATCGACAGATACGCAGTATTTT.

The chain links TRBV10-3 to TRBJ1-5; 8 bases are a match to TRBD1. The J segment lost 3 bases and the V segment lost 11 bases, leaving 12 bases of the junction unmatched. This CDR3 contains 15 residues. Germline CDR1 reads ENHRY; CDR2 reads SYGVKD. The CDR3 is CASAFDRGVNQPQHF. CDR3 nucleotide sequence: TGTGCCTCCGCGTTTGACAGGGGAGTCAATCAGCCCCAGCATTTT.

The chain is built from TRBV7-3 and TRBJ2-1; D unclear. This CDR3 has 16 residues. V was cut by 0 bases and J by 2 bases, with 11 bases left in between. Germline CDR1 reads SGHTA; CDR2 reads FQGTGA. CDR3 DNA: TGTGCCAGCAGCTTAACGCCACAGTTTCCCTACAATGAGCAGTTCTTC. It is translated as CASSLTPQFPYNEQFF.

CDR3 coding DNA: TGTGCCAGCAGCTCTGGACGGAGGCTAAATTCACCCCTCCACTTT. It is translated as CASSSGRRLNSPLHF. J is TRBJ1-6 and V is TRBV7-2; D uncertain. The CDR3 is made up of 15 amino acids. The V and J ends lost 4 bases and 7 bases respectively, with 14 bases between them. CDR1 and CDR2 from the germline V gene are SGHTA and FQGNSA.

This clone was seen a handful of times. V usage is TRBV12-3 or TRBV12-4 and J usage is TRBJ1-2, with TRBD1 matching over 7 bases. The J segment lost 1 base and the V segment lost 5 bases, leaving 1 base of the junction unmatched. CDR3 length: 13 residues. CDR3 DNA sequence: TGTGCCAGCAGTCGACAGGGTAACTATGGCTACACCTTC. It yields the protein CASSRQGNYGYTF.

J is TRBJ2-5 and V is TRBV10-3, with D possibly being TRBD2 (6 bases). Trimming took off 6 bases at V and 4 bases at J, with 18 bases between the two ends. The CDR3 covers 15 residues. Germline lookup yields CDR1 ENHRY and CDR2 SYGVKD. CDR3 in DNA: TGTGCCATCAGACCGGGACTCTTCGAGACAGAGACCCAGTACTTC. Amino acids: CAIRPGLFETETQYF.

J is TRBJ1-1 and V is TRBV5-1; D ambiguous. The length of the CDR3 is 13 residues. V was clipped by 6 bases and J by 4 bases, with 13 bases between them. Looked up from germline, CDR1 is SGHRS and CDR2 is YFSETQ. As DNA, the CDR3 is TGCGCCAGCAAACTCCACCCCACCACTGAAGCTTTCTTT. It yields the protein CASKLHPTTEAFF.

The CDR3 is CASSQLREAGELFF. As DNA, the CDR3 is TGTGCCAGCAGCCAACTCCGGGAGGCCGGGGAGCTGTTTTTT. The V and J genes are TRBV3-1 (or the pseudogene TRBV3-2) and TRBJ2-2; 7 bases line up with TRBD2. Germline CDR1 reads LGHDT; CDR2 reads YNNKEL (reference sequence). Losses at the gene ends were 2 bases for V and 6 bases for J; bases not matched to a gene: 3. The CDR3 has 14 residues.

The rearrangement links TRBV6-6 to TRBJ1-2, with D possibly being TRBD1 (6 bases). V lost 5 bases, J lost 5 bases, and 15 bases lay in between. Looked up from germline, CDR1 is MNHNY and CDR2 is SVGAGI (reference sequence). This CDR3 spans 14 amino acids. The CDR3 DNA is TGTGCCAGCAGTAACGGGAATCAGGGGTATGGCTACACCTTC. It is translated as CASSNGNQGYGYTF.

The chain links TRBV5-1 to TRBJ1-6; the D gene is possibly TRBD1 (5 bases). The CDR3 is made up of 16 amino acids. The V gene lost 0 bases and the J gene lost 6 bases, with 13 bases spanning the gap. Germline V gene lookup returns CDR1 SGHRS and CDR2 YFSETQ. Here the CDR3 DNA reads TGCGCCAGCAGCTTGGAGGGTCCTGGGGCTAATTCACCCCTCCACTTT. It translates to CASSLEGPGANSPLHF.

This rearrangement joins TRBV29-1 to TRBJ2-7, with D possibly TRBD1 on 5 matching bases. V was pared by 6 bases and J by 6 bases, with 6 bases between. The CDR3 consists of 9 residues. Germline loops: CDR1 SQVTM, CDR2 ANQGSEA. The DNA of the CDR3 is TGCAGCGTCCAGGGCGAGCAGTACTTC. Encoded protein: CSVQGEQYF.

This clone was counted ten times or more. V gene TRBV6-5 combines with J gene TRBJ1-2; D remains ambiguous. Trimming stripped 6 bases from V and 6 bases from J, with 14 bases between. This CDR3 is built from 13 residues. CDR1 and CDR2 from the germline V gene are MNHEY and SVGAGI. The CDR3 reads CASRDGEGDGYTF. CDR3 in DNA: TGTGCCAGCAGGGACGGGGAAGGAGATGGCTACACCTTC.

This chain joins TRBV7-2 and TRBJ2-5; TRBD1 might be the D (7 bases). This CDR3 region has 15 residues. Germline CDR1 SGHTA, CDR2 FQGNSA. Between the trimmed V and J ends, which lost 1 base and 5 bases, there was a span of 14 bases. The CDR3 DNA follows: TGTGCCAGCAGCTTAGTTGCAGGGGGGAGGGAGACCCAGTACTTC. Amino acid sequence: CASSLVAGGRETQYF.

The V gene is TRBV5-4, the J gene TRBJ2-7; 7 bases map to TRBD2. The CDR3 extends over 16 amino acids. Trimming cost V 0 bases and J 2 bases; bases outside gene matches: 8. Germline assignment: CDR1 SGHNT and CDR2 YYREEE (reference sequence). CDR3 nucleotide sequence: TGTGCCAGCAGCTTGGGCCCCGGGGGAGGGGCCTACGAGCAGTACTTC. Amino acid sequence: CASSLGPGGGAYEQYF. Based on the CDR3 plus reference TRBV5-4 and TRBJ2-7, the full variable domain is ETGVTQSPTHLIKTRGQQVTLRCSSQSGHNTVSWYQQALGQGPQFIFQYYREEENGRGNFPPRFSGLQFPNYSSELNVNALELDDSALYLCASSLGPGGGAYEQYFGPGTRLTVT.

CDR3 amino acids: CASSSDREMNTEAFF. CDR3 in DNA: TGTGCCAGCAGCTCCGACAGAGAAATGAACACTGAAGCTTTCTTT. The chain has TRBV7-9 and TRBJ1-1, with TRBD1 as a possible D gene (5 bases). Germline V gene data show CDR1 as SEHNR and CDR2 as FQNEAQ (reference sequence). The CDR3 runs to 15 residues. Trimming shortened V by 4 bases and J by 0 bases, and 12 bases separated the two germline ends.